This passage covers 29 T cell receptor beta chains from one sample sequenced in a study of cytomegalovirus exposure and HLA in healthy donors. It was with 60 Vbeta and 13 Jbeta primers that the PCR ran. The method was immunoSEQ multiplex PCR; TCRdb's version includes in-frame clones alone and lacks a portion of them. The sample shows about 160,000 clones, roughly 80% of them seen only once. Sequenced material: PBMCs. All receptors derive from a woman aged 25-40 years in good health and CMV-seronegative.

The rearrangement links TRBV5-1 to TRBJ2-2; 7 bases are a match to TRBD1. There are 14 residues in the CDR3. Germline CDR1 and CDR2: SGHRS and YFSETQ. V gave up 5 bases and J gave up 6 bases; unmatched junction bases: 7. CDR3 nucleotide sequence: TGCGCCAGCAGTAACACAGGGGTCCCCGGGGAGCTGTTTTTT. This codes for CASSNTGVPGELFF. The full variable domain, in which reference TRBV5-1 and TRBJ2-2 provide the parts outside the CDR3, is KAGVTQTPRYLIKTRGQQVTLSCSPISGHRSVSWYQQTPGQGLQFLFEYFSETQRNKGNFPGRFSGRQFSNSRSEMNVSTLELGDSALYLCASSNTGVPGELFFGEGSRLTVL.

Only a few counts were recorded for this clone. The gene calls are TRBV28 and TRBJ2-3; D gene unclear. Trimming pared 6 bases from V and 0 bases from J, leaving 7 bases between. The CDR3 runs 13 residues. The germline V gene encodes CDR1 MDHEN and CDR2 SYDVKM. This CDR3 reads CASSLSSTDTQYF. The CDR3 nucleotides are TGTGCCAGCAGCCTTTCTAGCACAGATACGCAGTATTTT. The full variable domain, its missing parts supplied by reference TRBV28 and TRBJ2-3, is DVKVTQSSRYLVKRTGEKVFLECVQDMDHENMFWYRQDPGLGLRLIYFSYDVKMKEKGDIPEGYSVSREKKERFSLILESASTNQTSMYLCASSLSSTDTQYFGPGTRLTVL.

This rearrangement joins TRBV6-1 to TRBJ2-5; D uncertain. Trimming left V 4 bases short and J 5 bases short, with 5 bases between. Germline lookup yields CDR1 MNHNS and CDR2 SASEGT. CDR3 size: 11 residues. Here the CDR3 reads CASSVRETQYF. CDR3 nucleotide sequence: TGTGCCAGCAGTGTGAGGGAGACCCAGTACTTC.

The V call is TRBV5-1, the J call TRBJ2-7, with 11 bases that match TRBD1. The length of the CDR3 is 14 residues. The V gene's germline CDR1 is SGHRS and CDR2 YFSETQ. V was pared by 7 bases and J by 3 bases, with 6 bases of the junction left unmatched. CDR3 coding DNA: TGCGCCAGCGAACCCGGGACAGGGGGCTACGAGCAGTACTTC. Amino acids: CASEPGTGGYEQYF.

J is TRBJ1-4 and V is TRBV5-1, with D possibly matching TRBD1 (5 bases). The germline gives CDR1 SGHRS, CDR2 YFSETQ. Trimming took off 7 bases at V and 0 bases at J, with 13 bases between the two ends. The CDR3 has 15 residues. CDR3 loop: CASGQGGATNEKLFF. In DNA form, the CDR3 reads TGCGCCAGCGGGCAAGGAGGGGCAACTAATGAAAAACTGTTTTTT.

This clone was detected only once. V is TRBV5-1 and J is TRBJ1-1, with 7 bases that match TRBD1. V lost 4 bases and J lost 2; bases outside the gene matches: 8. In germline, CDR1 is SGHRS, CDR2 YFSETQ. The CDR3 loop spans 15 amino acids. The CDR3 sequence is CASSPTGTANTEAFF. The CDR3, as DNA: TGCGCCAGCAGCCCAACCGGGACAGCCAACACTGAAGCTTTCTTT.

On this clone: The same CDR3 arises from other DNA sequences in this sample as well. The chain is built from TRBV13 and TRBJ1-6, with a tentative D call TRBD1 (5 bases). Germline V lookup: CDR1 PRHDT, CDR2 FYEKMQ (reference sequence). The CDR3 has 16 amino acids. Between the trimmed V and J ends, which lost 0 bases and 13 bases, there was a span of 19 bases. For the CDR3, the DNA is TGTGCCAGCAGCTTAGGGGGGGGAGGAGGAACTTCGCCCCTCCACTTT. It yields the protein CASSLGGGGGTSPLHF.

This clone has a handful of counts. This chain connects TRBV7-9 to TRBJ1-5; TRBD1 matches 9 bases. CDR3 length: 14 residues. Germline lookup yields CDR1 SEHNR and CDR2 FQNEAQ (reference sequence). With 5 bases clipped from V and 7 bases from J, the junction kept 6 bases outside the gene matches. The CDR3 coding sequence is TGTGCCAGCAGCCCCCCGGGACAGGGACAGCCCCAGCATTTT. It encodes CASSPPGQGQPQHF.

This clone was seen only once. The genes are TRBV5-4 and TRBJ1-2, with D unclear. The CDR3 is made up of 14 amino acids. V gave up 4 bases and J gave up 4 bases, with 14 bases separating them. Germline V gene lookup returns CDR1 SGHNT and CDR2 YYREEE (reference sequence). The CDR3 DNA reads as TGTGCCAGCAGCCTGCGGGGAAGTAGCTATGGCTACACCTTC. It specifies CASSLRGSSYGYTF.

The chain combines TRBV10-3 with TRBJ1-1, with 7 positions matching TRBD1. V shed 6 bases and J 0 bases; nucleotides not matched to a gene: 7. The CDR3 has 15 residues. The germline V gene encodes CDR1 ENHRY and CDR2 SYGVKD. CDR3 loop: CAIRSGGILNTEAFF. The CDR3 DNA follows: TGTGCCATCAGGTCAGGGGGGATACTGAACACTGAAGCTTTCTTT.

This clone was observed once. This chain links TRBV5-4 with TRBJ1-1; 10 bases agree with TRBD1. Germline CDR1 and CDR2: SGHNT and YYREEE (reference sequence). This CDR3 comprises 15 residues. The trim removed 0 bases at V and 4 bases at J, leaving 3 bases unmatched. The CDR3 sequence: CASSLVGTGVTEAFF. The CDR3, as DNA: TGTGCCAGCAGCTTGGTGGGGACAGGGGTCACTGAAGCTTTCTTT.

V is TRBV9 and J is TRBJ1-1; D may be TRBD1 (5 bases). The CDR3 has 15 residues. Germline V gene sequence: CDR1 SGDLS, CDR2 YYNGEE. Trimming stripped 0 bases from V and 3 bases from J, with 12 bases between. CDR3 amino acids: CASSVGGDMYTEAFF. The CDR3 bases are TGTGCCAGCAGCGTAGGGGGGGATATGTACACTGAAGCTTTCTTT.

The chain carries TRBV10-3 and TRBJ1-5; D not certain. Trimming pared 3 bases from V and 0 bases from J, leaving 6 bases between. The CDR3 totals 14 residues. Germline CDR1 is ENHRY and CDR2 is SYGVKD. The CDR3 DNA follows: TGTGCCATCAGTGAATGGAGTAGCAATCAGCCCCAGCATTTT. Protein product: CAISEWSSNQPQHF.

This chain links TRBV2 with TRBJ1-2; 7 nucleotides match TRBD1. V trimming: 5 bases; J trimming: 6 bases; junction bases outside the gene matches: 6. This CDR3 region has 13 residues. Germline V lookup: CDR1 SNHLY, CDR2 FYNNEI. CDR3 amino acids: CASSRTGLHGYTF. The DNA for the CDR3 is TGTGCCAGCAGTCGGACAGGTCTGCATGGCTACACCTTC.

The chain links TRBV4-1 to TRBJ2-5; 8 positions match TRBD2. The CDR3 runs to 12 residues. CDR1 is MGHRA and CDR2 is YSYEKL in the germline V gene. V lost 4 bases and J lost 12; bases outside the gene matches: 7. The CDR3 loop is CASSLPAGAKYF. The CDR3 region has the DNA TGCGCCAGCAGCCTCCCAGCGGGGGCCAAGTACTTC.

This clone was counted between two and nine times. The CDR3 region is CASSPKTRLSETQYF. CDR3 in DNA: TGTGCCAGCAGCCCAAAGACTAGGTTATCCGAGACCCAGTACTTC. This chain uses TRBV7-9 with TRBJ2-5; D perhaps matches TRBD2 (6 bases). V dropped 5 bases and J dropped 5 bases, with 18 bases sitting between them. This CDR3 has 15 amino acids. Per germline, CDR1 SEHNR and CDR2 FQNEAQ (reference sequence).

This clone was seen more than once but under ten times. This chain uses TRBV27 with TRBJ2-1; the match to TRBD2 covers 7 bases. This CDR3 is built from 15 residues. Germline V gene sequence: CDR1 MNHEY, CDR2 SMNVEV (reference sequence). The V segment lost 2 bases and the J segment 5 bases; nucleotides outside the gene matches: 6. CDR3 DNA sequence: TGTGCCAGCAGTTTAAACGGGGGGAGACACAATGAGCAGTTCTTC. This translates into CASSLNGGRHNEQFF.

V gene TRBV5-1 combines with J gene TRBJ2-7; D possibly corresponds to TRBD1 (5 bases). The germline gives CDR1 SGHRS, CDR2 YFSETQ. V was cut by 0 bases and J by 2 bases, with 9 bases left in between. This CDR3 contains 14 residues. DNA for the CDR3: TGCGCCAGCAGCTTGGGTCCAGGGCCCTACGAGCAGTACTTC. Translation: CASSLGPGPYEQYF. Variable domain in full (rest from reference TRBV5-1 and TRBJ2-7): KAGVTQTPRYLIKTRGQQVTLSCSPISGHRSVSWYQQTPGQGLQFLFEYFSETQRNKGNFPGRFSGRQFSNSRSEMNVSTLELGDSALYLCASSLGPGPYEQYFGPGTRLTVT.

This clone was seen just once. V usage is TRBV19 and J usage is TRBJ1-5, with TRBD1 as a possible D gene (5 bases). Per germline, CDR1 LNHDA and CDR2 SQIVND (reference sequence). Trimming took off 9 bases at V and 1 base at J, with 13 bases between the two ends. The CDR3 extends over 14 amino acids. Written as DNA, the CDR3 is TGTGCCAGCACAAAACGGGGGAGCAATCAGCCCCAGCATTTT. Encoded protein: CASTKRGSNQPQHF.

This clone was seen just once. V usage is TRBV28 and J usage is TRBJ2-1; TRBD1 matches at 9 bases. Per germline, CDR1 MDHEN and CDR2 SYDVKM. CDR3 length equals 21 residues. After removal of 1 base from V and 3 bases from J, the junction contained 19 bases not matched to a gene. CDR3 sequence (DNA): TGTGCCAGCAGTTTATCGCCGTGGGGACAGGGTCGCAGAGAGGGCTACAATGAGCAGTTCTTC. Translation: CASSLSPWGQGRREGYNEQFF.

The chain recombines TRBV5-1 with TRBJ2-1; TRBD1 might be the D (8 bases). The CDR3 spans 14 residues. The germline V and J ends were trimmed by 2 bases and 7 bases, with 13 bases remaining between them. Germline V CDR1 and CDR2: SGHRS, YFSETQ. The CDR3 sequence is CASSFTGGENEQFF. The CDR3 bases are TGCGCCAGCAGCTTCACAGGGGGGGAGAATGAGCAGTTCTTC.

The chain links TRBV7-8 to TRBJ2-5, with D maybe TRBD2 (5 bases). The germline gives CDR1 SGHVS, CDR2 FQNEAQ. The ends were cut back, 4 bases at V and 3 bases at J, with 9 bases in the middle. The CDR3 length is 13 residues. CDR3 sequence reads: CASSSPGEETQYF. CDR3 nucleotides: TGTGCCAGCAGCTCGCCCGGGGAAGAGACCCAGTACTTC.

The CDR3 is CASSGTGGTDTQYF. In DNA, the CDR3 is TGTGCCAGCAGTGGGACAGGGGGCACAGATACGCAGTATTTT. The chain links TRBV6-4 to TRBJ2-3; 9 nucleotides align to TRBD1. Germline loops: CDR1 MRHNA, CDR2 SNTAGT. The ends lost 4 bases at V and 1 base at J; junction bases unmatched: 0. This CDR3 comprises 14 residues.

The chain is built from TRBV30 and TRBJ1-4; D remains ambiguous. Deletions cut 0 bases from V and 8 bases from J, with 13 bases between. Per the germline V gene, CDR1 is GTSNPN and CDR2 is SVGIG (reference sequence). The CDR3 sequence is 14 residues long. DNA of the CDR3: TGTGCCTGGAGTGTAGGTTACCAGGTCGAAAAACTGTTTTTT. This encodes CAWSVGYQVEKLFF.

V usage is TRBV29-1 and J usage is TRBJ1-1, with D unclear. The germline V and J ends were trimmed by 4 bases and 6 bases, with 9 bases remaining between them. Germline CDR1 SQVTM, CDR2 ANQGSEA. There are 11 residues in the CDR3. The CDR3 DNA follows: TGCAGCGTTGTAGTAGAGGCTGAAGCTTTCTTT. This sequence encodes CSVVVEAEAFF.

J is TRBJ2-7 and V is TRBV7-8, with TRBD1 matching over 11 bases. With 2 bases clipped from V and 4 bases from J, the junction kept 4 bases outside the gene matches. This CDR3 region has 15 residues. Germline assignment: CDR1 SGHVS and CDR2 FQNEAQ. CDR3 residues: CASSLWGQGEYEQYF. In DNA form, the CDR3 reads TGTGCCAGCAGCTTATGGGGACAGGGGGAGTACGAGCAGTACTTC.

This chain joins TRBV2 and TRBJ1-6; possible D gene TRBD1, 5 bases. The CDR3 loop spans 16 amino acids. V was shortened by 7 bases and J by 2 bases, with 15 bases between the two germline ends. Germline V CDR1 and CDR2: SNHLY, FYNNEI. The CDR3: CASTPQGATYNSPLHF. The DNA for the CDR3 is TGTGCCAGCACCCCTCAGGGCGCGACCTATAATTCACCCCTCCACTTT.

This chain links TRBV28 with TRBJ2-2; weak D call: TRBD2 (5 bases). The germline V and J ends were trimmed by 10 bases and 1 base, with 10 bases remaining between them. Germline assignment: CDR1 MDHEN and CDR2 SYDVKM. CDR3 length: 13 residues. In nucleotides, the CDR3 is TGTGCCACCAAGAGGGTGAACACCGGGGAGCTGTTTTTT. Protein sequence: CATKRVNTGELFF.

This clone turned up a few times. The CDR3 nucleotides are TGTGCCAGCAGGTTCCCCCCGCGACTAGAGAACACCGGGGAGCTGTTTTTT. This gives the protein CASRFPPRLENTGELFF. The chain carries TRBV7-9 and TRBJ2-2; a possible D gene is TRBD2 (6 bases). Germline V gives CDR1 SEHNR, CDR2 FQNEAQ (reference sequence). CDR3 size: 17 residues. Trimming shortened V by 6 bases and J by 1 base, and 18 bases separated the two germline ends.